This T cell receptor (beta chain) was captured by sequencing in a study of blood T cell repertoires in COVID-19. The wider study: From the United States, Italy and Spain came samples of acute and convalescent COVID-19. The cDNA or gDNA used as material had been derived from T cells, B-cell-depleted T cells, or PBMCs.

Per the study methods: Researchers report that nucleated cell counts were estimated from reference gene primer amplification. Profiled with immunoSEQ multiplex PCR; TCRdb holds only in-frame clones, not every one. V, J and clone size are taken as reported in that table, and D and trimming were inferred from the DNA itself. The sample records approximately 140,000 clones, 75% to 90% being singletons. Looked up from germline, CDR1 is KGHSH and CDR2 is LQKENI. This CDR3 is built from 16 residues. The germline V and J ends were trimmed by 3 bases and 2 bases, with 16 bases remaining between them. The sequenced sample consisted of peripheral blood. This sequence originates from a man aged 55 to 70 with active or convalescent COVID-19. This chain links TRBV18 with TRBJ2-5; D not certain. DNA of the CDR3: TGTGCCAGCTCACCCCAAGCCCCCGGCGGACAAGAGACCCAGTACTTC. Encoded protein: CASSPQAPGGQETQYF.